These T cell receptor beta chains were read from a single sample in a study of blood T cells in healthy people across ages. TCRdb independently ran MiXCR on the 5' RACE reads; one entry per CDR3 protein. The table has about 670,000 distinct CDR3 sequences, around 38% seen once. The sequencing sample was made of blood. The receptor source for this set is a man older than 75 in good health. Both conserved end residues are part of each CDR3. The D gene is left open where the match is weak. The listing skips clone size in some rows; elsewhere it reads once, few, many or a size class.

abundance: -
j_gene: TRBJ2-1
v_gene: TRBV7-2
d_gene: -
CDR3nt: TGTGCCAGCAAAGGAGAGGGTGTATACGAGCAGTTCTTC
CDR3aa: CASKGEGVYEQFF

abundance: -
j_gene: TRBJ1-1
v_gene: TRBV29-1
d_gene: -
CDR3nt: TGCAGCGTTGGGGCCAAGAACACTGAAGCTTTCTTT
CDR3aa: CSVGAKNTEAFF

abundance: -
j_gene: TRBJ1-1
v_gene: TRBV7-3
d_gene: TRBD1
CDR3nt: TGTGCCAGCAGAGACAGGGGTGAGGGCACTGAAGCTTTCTTT
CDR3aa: CASRDRGEGTEAFF

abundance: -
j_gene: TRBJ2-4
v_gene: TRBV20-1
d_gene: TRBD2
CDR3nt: TGCAGTGCTGTCCCTAGCGGAGTCACCTGGGGCATTCAGTACTTC
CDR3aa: CSAVPSGVTWGIQYF

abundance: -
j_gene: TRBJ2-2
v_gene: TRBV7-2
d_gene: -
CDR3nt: TGTGCCAGCAGCCCGGCTTTCGGCGGGGAGCTGTTTTTT
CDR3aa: CASSPAFGGELFF

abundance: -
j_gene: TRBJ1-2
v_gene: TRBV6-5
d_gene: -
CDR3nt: TGTGCCAGCAGCTCCTCGGCGGAAGACTATGGCTACACCTTC
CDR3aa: CASSSSAEDYGYTF

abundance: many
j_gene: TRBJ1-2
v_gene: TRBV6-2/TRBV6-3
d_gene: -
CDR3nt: TGTGCCAGCAGACCCGAATCCCACTATGGCTACACCTTC
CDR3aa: CASRPESHYGYTF

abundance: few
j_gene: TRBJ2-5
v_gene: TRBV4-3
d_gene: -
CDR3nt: TGCGCCAGCAGCCAAGATCCCCCGGGGGGCCGGGAGACCCAGTACTTC
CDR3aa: CASSQDPPGGRETQYF

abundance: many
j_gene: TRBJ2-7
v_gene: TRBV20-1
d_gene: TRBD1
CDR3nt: TGCAGTGCTGACCGGGACAGCAGCTCCTACGAGCAGTACTTC
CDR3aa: CSADRDSSSYEQYF

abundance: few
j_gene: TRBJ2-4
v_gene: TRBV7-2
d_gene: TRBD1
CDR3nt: TGTGCCAGCAGCGCCCCTCGGACAGGGGGGAACATTCAGTACTTC
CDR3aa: CASSAPRTGGNIQYF

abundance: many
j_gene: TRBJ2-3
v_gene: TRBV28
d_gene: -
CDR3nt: TGTGCCAGCAGTTATAGGGGCCCTAGCACAGATACGCAGTATTTT
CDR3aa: CASSYRGPSTDTQYF

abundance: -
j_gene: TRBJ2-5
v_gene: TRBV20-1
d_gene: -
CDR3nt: TGCAGTGCCAGCTATGGGGAGCCAGAGACCCAGTACTTC
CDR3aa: CSASYGEPETQYF

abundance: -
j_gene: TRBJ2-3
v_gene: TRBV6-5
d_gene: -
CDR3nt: TGTGCCAGCAGTTACCGTCAGGCTAACACAGATACGCAGTATTTT
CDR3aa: CASSYRQANTDTQYF

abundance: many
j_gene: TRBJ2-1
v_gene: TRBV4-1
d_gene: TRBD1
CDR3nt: TGCGCCAGCAGCCAAGAAGAGGCAGGGGGCGCGTACAATGAGCAGTTCTTC
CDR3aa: CASSQEEAGGAYNEQFF

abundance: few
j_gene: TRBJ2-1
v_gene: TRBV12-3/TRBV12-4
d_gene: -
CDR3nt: TGTGCCAGCATGTTGAGGGCGTTTTTGTCCGAGGGCCGAAACAATGAGCAGTTCTTC
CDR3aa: CASMLRAFLSEGRNNEQFF

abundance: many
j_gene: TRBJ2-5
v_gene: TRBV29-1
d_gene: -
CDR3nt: TGCAGCGTTGCTGACGAGACCCAGTACTTC
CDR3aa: CSVADETQYF

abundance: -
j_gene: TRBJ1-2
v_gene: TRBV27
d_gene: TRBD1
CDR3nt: TGTGCCAGCAGTTTATTTCAGGGGGCGGATGGCTACACTTTC
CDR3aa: CASSLFQGADGYTF

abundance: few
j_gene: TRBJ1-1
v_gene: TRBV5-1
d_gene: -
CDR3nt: TGCGCCAGCAGCTCCCAAAGTACAGGCACTGAAGCTTTCTTT
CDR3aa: CASSSQSTGTEAFF

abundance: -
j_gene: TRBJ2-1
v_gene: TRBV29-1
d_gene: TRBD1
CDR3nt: TGCAGCGTTGAAAAACCCGACAGGGTCTACAATGAGCAGTTCTTC
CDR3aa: CSVEKPDRVYNEQFF

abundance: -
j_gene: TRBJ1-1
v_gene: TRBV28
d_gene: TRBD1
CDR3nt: TGTGCCAGCGGTCTACGGACAGGGTATACTGAAGCTTTCTTT
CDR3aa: CASGLRTGYTEAFF

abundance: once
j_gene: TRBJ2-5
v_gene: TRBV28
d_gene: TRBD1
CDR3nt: TGTGCCAGCAGTCTGGACAGGGGATCCCAAGAGACCCAGTACTTC
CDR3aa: CASSLDRGSQETQYF

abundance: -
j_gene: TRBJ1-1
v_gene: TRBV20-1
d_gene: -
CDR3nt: TGCAGTGCTAGGGAAACAGTGAACACTGAAGCTTTCTTT
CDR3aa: CSARETVNTEAFF

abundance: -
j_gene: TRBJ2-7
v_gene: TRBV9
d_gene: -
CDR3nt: TGTGCCAGCAGTCCTAACACGTTCACACTCCACGAGCAGTACTTC
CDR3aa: CASSPNTFTLHEQYF

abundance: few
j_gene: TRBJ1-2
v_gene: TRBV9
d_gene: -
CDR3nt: TGTGCCAGCAGCGCCAAGGACACCGACTACTATGGCTACACCTTC
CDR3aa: CASSAKDTDYYGYTF

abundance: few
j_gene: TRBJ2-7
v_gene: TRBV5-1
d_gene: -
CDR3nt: TGCGCCAGCAGCTTGGAAGGGAACAGCTACGAGCAGTACTTC
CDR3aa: CASSLEGNSYEQYF

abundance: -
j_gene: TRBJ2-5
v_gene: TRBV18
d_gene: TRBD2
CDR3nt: TGTGCCAGCTCACCGAGCGGGGCTAGCTACAATGAGCAGTACTTC
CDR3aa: CASSPSGASYNEQYF

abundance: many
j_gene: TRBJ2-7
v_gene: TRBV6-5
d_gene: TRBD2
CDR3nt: TGTGCCAGCAGTCCGGGACTAGCAGCCTACGAGCAGTACTTC
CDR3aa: CASSPGLAAYEQYF

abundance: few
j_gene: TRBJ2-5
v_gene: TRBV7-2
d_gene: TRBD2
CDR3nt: TGTGCCAGCAGCTTGGCGGGGGGGCCGGTAGAGACCCAGTACTTC
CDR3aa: CASSLAGGPVETQYF

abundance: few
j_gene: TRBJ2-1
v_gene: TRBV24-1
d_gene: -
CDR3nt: TGTGCCACCAGTACTACGGGGTCAGAGAGGGATGAGCAGTTCTTC
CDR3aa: CATSTTGSERDEQFF

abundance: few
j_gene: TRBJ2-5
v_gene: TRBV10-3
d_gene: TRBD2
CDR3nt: TGTGCCATCAGTGGGACTAGCGGGGACCTCCAAGAGACCCAGTACTTC
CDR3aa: CAISGTSGDLQETQYF

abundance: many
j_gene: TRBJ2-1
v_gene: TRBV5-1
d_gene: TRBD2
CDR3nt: TGTGCCAGCAGTCTAACTAGCGGGGGGGCCGGGGAGCAGTTCTTC
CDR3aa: CASSLTSGGAGEQFF

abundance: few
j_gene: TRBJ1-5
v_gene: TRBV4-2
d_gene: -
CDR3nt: TGTGCCAGCAGCGGGAAAGGGATAGATCAGCCCCAGCATTTT
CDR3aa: CASSGKGIDQPQHF

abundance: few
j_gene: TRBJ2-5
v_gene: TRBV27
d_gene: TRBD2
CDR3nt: TGTGCCAGCAAGGCGGGAGGAGTGGAGACCCAGTACTTC
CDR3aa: CASKAGGVETQYF

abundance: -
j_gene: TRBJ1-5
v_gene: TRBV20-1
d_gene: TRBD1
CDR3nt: TGCAGTGCTAGAGATCGGGAAGGGACAGGCAATCAGCCCCAGCATTTT
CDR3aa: CSARDREGTGNQPQHF

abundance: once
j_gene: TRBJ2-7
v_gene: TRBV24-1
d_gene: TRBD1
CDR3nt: TGTGCCAACAGTGAGGACAGGGGCTCCTACAATGAGCAGTACTTC
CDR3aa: CANSEDRGSYNEQYF

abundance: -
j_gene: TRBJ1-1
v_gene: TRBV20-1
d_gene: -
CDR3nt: TGCAGTGCTAGAGATCTCCGAGGGGCAACGAACACTGAAGCTTTCTTT
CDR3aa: CSARDLRGATNTEAFF

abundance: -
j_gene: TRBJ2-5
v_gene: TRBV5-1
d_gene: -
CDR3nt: TGCGCCAGCAACGACCCAGGGGTAACGCAGACCCAGTACTTC
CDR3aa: CASNDPGVTQTQYF

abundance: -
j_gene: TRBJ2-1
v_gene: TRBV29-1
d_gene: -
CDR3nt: TGCAGCGTTGACAATGAGCAGTTCTTC
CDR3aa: CSVDNEQFF

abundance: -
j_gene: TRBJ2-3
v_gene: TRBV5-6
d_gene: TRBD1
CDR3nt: TGTGCCAGCACCAAATGGACAGGCTTCACAGATACGCAGTATTTT
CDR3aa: CASTKWTGFTDTQYF

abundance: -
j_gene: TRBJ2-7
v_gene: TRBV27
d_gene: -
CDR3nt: TGTGCCAGCAGTTTAATGGGGGGCAGCTACGAGCAGTACTTC
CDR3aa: CASSLMGGSYEQYF

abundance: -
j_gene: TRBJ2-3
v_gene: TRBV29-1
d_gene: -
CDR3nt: TGCGGCGCCTCCCAATCACGGGATACGCAGTATTTT
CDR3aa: CGASQSRDTQYF

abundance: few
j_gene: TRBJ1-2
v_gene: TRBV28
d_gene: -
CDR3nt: TGTGCCAGCAGTTTACCAGCTAACTATGGCTACACCTTC
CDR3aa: CASSLPANYGYTF

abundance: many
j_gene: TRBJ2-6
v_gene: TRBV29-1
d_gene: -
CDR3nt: TGCAGCGTTAAAATCCCAGGGATATCTGGGGCCAACGTCCTGACTTTC
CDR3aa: CSVKIPGISGANVLTF

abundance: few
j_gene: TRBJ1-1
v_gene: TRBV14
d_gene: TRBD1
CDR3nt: TGTGCCAGCAGCCCATTACAGGGGGCAGGCACTGAAGCTTTCTTT
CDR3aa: CASSPLQGAGTEAFF

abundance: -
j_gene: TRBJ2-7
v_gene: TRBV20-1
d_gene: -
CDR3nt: TGCAGTGCTAGAGATGGGGGGTTCTTCCACGAGCAGTACTTC
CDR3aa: CSARDGGFFHEQYF

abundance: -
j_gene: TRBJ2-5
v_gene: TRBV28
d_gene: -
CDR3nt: TGTGCCAGCAGCCAAGACCTAGCGCCCAGAACCCAAGAGACCCAGTACTTC
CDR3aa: CASSQDLAPRTQETQYF

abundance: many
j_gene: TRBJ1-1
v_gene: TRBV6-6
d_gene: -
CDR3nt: TGTGCCAGCAGTTACTTTCAGGAAGCTTTCTTT
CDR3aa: CASSYFQEAFF

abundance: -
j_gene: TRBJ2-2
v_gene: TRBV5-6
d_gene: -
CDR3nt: TGTGCCAGCAGCTTGTTCGGAGACAACATTAAATTGGCCGGGGAGCTGTTTTTT
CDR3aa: CASSLFGDNIKLAGELFF

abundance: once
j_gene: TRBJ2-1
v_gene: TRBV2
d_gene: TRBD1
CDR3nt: TGTGCCAGCCGGGACAGGGAGAATGAGCAGTTCTTC
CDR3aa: CASRDRENEQFF

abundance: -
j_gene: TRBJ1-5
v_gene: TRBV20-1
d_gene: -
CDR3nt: TGCAGTGCTTTAAGGGGGATTGATCAGCCCCAGCATTTT
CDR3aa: CSALRGIDQPQHF

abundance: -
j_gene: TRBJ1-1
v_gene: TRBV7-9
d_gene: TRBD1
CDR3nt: TGTGCCAGCAGCTTAACAGGGGATTCCGCTGAAGCTTTCTTT
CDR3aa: CASSLTGDSAEAFF

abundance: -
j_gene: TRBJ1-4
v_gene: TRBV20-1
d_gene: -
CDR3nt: TGCAGTGCTAGAGATTTGGGTCTGGGGGATGAAAAACTGTTTTTT
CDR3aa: CSARDLGLGDEKLFF

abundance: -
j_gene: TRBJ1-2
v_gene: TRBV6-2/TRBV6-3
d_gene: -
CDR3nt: TGTGCCAGCAGTTACACACAGTACGGTGGCTACACCTTC
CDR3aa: CASSYTQYGGYTF